The clone carrying this T cell receptor beta chain was counted between two and nine times. This specimen belongs to a study of blood T cells in healthy people across ages. Primed by a sample-barcoded 5' primer and a J-beta primer mix, a second PCR proceeded for about 7 to 11 cycles. From each sample, at least 2.5 million paired-end reads containing CDR3 were obtained. A single record per CDR3 protein comes from TCRdb applying MiXCR to the 5' RACE reads. The data show about 680,000 distinct CDR3 sequences, around half seen once. Germline CDR1 is SGHRS and CDR2 is YFSETQ. Trimming took off 0 bases at V and 0 bases at J, with 9 bases between the two ends. This CDR3 is built from 15 residues.

The TCR was taken from a woman aged 55 to 70 in good health. The chain recombines TRBV5-1 with TRBJ1-1; tentative D call: TRBD1 (5 bases). Sequenced: blood. This CDR3 is CASSLAGGLNTEAFF. The CDR3 coding sequence is TGCGCCAGCAGCTTGGCTGGGGGACTGAACACTGAAGCTTTCTTT.